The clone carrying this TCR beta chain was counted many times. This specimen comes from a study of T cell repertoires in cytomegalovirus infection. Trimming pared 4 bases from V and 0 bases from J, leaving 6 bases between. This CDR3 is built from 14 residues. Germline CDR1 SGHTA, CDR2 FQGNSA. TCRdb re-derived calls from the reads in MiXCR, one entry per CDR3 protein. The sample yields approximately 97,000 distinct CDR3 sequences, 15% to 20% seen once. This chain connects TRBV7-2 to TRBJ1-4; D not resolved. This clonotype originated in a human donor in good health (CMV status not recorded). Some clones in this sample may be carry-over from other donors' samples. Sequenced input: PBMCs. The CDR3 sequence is CASSSQATNEKLFF. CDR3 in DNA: TGTGCCAGCAGCTCCCAGGCAACTAATGAAAAACTGTTTTTT.